Listed below are T cell receptor beta chains from one sample, sequenced in a study of blood T cell dynamics during melanoma immunotherapy. TCRdb keeps only in-frame clones here, not all; method: immunoSEQ multiplex PCR. Among about 19,000 clones listed, nearly 90% were seen once. Specimen: blood, collected from a patient treated with checkpoint blockade. The receptors here all came from a human donor with melanoma. CDR3s include the opening cysteine and the closing phenylalanine or tryptophan.

V gene: TRBV4-1; J gene: TRBJ2-2; CDR3 protein: CASSPGLASNTGELFF
V gene: TRBV25-1; J gene: .; CDR3 protein: CASSERRAGVQHEQYF
V gene: TRBV7-2; J gene: TRBJ2-1; CDR3 protein: CASSLVAGARDEQFF
V gene: TRBV19; J gene: TRBJ2-7; CDR3 protein: CASSPDGSSYEQYF
V gene: TRBV21-1; J gene: TRBJ2-7; CDR3 protein: CASSMNSGRLRILKKFYEQYF
V gene: TRBV21-1; J gene: TRBJ1-4; CDR3 protein: CASSDGVATNEKLFF
V gene: TRBV4-2; J gene: TRBJ1-2; CDR3 protein: CASSQDSPLGYTF
V gene: TRBV7-8; J gene: TRBJ2-7; CDR3 protein: CASSPLGTPTYEQYF
V gene: TRBV6-5; J gene: TRBJ2-5; CDR3 protein: CASSYRTSSRGETQYF
V gene: TRBV7-8; J gene: TRBJ2-4; CDR3 protein: CASSPGTGGWENIQYF
V gene: TRBV9; J gene: TRBJ1-3; CDR3 protein: CASSVVAGAGNTIYF
V gene: TRBV27; J gene: TRBJ1-1; CDR3 protein: CASSVGGGTEAFF
V gene: TRBV4-1; J gene: TRBJ2-1; CDR3 protein: CASSQNGGDYNEQFF
V gene: TRBV6-7; J gene: TRBJ2-7; CDR3 protein: CASSHSSGRSYEQYF
V gene: TRBV4-3; J gene: .; CDR3 protein: CASSQRGERETHEQYF
V gene: TRBV5-1; J gene: TRBJ2-7; CDR3 protein: CASSRGTQPGTLSAQYF
V gene: TRBV7-9; J gene: TRBJ1-2; CDR3 protein: CASSLVLVWGYTF
V gene: TRBV5-1; J gene: TRBJ1-6; CDR3 protein: CASTPGLLNSPLHF
V gene: TRBV27; J gene: TRBJ1-4; CDR3 protein: CASSFRGVEDEKLFF
V gene: TRBV5-4; J gene: TRBJ2-7; CDR3 protein: CASSTGTSGSQPEQYF
V gene: TRBV27; J gene: TRBJ2-1; CDR3 protein: CASSLSGAVSYNEQFF
V gene: TRBV29-1; J gene: TRBJ2-7; CDR3 protein: CSVRRGGLAGEQYF
V gene: TRBV25-1; J gene: TRBJ1-1; CDR3 protein: CASSRLKVGNTEAFF
V gene: TRBV27; J gene: TRBJ2-7; CDR3 protein: CASRQGLAGVEQYF